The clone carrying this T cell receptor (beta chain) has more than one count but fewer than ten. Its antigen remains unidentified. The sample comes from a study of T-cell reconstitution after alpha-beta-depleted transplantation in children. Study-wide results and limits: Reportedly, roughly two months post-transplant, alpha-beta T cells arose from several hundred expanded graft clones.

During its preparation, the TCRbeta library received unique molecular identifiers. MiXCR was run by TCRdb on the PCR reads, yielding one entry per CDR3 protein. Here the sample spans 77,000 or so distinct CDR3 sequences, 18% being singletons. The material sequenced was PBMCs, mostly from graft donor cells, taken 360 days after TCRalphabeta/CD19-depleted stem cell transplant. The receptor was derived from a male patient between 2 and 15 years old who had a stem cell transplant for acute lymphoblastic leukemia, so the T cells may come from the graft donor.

The CDR3 DNA reads as TGCGCCAGCAAAGACAGCTTGAACACTGAAGCTTTCTTT. This encodes CASKDSLNTEAFF. The rearrangement links TRBV5-1 to TRBJ1-1, with D possibly matching TRBD1 (5 bases). Trimming cost V 6 bases and J 0 bases, with 9 bases left between them. Germline V lookup: CDR1 SGHRS, CDR2 YFSETQ. The length of the CDR3 is 13 residues.